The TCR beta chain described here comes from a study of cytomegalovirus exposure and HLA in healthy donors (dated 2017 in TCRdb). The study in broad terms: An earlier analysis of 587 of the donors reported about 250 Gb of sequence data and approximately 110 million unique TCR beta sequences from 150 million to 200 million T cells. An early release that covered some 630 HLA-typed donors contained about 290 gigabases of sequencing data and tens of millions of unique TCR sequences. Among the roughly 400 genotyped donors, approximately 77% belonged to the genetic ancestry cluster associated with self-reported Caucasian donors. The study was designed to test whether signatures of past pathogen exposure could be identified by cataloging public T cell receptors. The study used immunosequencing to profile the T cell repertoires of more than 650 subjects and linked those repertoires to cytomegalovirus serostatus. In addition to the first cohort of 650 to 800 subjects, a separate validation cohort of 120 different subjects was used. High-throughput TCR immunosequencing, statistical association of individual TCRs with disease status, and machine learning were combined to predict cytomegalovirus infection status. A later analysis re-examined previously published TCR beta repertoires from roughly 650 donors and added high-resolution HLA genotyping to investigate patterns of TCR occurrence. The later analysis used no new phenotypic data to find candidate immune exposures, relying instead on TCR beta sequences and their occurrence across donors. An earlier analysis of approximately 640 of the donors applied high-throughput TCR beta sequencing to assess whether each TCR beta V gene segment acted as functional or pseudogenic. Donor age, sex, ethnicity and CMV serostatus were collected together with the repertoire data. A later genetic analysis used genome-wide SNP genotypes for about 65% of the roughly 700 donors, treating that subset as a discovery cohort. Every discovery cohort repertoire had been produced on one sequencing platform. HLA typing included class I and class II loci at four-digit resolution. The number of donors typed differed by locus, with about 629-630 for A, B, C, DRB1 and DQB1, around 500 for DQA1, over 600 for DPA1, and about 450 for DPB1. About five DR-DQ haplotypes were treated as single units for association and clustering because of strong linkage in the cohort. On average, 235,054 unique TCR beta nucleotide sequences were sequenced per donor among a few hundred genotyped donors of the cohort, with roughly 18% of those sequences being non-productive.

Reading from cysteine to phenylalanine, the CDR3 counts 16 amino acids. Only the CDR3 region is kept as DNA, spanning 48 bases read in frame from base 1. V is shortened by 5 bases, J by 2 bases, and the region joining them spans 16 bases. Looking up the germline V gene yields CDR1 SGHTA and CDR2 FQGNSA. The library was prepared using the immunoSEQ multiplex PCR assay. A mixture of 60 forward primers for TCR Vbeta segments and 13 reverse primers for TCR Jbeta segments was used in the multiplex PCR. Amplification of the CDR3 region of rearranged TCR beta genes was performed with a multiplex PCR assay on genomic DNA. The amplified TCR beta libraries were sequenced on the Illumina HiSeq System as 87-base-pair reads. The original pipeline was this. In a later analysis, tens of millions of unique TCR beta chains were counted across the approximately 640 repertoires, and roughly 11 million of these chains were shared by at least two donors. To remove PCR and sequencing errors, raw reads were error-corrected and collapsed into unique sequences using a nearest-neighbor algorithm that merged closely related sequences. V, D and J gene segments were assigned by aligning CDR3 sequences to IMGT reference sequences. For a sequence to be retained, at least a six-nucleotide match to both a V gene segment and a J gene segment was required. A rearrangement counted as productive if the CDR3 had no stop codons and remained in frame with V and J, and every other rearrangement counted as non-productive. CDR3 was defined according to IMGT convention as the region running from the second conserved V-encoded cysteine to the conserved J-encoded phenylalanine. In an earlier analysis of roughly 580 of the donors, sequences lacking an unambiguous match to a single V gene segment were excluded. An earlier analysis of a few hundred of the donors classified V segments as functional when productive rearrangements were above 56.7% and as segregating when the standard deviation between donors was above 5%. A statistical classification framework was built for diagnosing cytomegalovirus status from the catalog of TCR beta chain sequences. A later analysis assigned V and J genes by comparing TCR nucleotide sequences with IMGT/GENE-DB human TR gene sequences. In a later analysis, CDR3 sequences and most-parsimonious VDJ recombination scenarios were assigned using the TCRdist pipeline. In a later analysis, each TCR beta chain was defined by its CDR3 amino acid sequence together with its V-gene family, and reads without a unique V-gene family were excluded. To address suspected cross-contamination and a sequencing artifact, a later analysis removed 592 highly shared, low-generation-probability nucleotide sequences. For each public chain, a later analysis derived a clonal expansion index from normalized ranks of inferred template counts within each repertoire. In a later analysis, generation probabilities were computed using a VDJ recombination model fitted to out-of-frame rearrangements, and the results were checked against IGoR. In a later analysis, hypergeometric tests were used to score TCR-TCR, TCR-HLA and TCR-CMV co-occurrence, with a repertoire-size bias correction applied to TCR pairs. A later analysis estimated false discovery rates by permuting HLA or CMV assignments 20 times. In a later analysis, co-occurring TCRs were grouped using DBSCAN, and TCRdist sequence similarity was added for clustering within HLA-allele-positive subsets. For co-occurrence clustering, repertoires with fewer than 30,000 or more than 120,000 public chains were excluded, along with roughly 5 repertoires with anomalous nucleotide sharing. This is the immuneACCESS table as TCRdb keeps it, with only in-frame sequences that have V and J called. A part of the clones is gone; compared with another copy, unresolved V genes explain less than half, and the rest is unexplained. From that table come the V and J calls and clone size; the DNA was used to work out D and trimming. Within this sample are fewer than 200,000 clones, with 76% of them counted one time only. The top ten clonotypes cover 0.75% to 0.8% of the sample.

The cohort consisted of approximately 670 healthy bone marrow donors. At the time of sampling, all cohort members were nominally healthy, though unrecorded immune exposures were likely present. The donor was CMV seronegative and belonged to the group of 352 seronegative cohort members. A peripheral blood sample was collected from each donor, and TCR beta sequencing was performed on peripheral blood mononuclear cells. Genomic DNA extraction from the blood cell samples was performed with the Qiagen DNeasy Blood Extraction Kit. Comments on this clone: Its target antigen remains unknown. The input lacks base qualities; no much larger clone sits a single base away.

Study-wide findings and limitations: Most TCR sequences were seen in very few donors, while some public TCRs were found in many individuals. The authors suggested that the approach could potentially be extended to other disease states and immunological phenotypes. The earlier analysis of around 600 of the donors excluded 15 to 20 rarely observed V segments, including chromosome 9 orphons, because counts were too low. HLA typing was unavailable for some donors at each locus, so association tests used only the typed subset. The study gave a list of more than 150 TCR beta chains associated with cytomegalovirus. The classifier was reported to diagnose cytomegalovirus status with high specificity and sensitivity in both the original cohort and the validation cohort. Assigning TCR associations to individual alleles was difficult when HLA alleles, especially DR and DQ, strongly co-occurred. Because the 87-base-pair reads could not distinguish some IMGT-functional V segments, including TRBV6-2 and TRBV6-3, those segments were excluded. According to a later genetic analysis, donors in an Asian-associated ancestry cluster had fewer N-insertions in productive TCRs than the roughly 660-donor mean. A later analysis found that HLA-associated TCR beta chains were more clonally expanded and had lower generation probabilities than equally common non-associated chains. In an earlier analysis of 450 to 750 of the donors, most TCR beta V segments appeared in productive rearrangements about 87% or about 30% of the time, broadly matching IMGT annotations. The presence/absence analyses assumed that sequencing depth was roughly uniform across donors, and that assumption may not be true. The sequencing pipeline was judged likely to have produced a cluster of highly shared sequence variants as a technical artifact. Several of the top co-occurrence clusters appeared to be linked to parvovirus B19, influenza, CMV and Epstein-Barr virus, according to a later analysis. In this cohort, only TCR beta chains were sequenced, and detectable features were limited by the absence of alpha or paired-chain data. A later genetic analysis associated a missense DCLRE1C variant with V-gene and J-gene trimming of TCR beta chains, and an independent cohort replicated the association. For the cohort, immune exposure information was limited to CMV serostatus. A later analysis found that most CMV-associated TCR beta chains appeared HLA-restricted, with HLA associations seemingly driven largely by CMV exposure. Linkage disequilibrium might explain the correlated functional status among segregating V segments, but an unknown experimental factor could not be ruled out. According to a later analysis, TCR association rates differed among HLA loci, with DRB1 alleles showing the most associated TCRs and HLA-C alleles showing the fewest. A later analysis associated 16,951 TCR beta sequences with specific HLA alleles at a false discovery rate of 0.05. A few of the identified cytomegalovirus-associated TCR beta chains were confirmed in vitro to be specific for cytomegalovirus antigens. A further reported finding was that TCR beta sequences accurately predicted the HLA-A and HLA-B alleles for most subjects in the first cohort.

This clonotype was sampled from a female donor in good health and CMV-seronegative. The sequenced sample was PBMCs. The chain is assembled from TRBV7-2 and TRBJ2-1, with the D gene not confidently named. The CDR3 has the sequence CASSLLVRTTYNEQFF. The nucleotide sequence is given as TGTGCCAGCAGCCTCCTCGTGCGAACGACCTACAATGAGCAGTTCTTC.